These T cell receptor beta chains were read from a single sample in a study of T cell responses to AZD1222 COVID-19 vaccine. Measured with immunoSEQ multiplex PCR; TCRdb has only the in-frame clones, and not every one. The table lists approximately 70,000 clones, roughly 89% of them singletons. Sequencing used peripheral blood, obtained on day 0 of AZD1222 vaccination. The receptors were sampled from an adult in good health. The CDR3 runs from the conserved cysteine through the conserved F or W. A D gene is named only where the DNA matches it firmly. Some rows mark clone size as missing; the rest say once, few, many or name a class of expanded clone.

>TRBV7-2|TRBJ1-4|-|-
CASSQRVFNEKLFF
TGTGCCAGCAGCCAAAGGGTCTTTAATGAAAAACTGTTTTTT
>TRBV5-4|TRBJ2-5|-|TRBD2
CASSLGLAGGPRQETQYF
TGTGCCAGCAGCCTCGGACTAGCGGGGGGGCCTCGCCAAGAGACCCAGTACTTC
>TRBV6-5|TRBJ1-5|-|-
CASRGGYSNQPQHF
TGTGCCAGCAGAGGGGGTTATAGCAATCAGCCCCAGCATTTT
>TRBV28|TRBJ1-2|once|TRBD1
CASSDVPGQSTNYGYTF
TGTGCCAGCAGTGACGTCCCGGGACAGTCTACTAACTATGGCTACACCTTC
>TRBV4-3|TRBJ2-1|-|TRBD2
CASSQVYFSGGGNEQFF
TGCGCCAGCAGCCAAGTCTATTTTAGCGGGGGGGGCAATGAGCAGTTCTTC
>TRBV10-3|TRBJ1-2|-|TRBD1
CAISADRGPGYGYTF
TGTGCCATCAGTGCGGACAGGGGGCCTGGGTATGGCTACACCTTC
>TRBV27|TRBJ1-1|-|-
CASSLSSRAGTEAFF
TGTGCCAGCAGTTTATCGTCCCGGGCGGGCACTGAAGCTTTCTTT
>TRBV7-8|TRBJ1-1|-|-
CASGGNTEAFF
TGTGCCAGCGGGGGGAACACTGAAGCTTTCTTT
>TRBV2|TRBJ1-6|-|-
CASIPASGGNSPLHF
TGTGCCAGCATACCCGCCTCAGGAGGGAATTCACCCCTCCACTTT
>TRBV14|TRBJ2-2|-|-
CASSQSLGGGELFF
TGTGCCAGCAGCCAATCGTTGGGTGGAGGGGAGCTGTTTTTT
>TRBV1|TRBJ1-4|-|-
CTSSRGGGQDKLFF
TGCACCAGCAGCCGAGGGGGGGGACAGGATAAACTGTTTTTT
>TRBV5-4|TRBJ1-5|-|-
CASSTGLNQPQHF
TGTGCCAGCAGCACGGGGCTAAATCAGCCCCAGCATTTT
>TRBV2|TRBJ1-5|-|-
CASSQTEGGINQPQHF
TGTGCCAGCAGTCAAACCGAGGGGGGTATCAATCAGCCCCAGCATTTT
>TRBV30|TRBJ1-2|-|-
CAWSVQDNYGYTF
TGTGCCTGGAGTGTGCAAGATAACTATGGCTACACCTTC
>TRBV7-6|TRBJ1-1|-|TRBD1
CASWGRGSTEAFF
TGTGCCAGCTGGGGCAGGGGGTCGACTGAAGCTTTCTTT
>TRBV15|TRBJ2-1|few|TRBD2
CATSRDKAGGGEQFF
TGTGCCACCAGCAGAGATAAGGCGGGGGGAGGTGAGCAGTTCTTC
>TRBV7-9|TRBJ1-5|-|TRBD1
CASSPRTGDQPQHF
TGTGCCAGCAGCCCCCGGACAGGTGATCAGCCCCAGCATTTT
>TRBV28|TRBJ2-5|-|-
CASTTNQETQYF
TGTGCCAGCACTACCAACCAAGAGACCCAGTACTTC
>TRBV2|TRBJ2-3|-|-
CAPSRGGRGDTQYF
TGTGCCCCCTCGCGTGGCGGGCGTGGAGATACGCAGTATTTT
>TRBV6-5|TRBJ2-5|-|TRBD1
CASIRTGVEETQYF
TGTGCCAGCATTCGGACAGGGGTCGAAGAGACCCAGTACTTC
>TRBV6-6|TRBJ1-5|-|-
CASSYEGGQGNQPQHF
TGTGCCAGCAGTTACGAGGGTGGTCAGGGCAATCAGCCCCAGCATTTT
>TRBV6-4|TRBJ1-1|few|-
CASSERTEAFF
TGTGCCAGCAGTGAAAGGACTGAAGCTTTCTTT
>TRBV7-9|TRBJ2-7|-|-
CASSSPGYEQYF
TGTGCCAGCAGCTCTCCTGGGTACGAGCAGTACTTC